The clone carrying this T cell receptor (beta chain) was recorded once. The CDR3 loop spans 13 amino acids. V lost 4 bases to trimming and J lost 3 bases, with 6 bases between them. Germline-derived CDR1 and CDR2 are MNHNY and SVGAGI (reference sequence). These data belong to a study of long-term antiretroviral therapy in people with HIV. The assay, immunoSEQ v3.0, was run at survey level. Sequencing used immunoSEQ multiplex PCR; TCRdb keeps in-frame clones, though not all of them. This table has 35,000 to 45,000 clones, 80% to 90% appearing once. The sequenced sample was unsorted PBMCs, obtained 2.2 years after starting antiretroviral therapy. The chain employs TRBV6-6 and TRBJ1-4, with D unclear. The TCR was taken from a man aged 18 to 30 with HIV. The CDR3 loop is CASSWVANEKLFF. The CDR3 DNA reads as TGTGCCAGCAGTTGGGTGGCTAATGAAAAACTGTTTTTT.